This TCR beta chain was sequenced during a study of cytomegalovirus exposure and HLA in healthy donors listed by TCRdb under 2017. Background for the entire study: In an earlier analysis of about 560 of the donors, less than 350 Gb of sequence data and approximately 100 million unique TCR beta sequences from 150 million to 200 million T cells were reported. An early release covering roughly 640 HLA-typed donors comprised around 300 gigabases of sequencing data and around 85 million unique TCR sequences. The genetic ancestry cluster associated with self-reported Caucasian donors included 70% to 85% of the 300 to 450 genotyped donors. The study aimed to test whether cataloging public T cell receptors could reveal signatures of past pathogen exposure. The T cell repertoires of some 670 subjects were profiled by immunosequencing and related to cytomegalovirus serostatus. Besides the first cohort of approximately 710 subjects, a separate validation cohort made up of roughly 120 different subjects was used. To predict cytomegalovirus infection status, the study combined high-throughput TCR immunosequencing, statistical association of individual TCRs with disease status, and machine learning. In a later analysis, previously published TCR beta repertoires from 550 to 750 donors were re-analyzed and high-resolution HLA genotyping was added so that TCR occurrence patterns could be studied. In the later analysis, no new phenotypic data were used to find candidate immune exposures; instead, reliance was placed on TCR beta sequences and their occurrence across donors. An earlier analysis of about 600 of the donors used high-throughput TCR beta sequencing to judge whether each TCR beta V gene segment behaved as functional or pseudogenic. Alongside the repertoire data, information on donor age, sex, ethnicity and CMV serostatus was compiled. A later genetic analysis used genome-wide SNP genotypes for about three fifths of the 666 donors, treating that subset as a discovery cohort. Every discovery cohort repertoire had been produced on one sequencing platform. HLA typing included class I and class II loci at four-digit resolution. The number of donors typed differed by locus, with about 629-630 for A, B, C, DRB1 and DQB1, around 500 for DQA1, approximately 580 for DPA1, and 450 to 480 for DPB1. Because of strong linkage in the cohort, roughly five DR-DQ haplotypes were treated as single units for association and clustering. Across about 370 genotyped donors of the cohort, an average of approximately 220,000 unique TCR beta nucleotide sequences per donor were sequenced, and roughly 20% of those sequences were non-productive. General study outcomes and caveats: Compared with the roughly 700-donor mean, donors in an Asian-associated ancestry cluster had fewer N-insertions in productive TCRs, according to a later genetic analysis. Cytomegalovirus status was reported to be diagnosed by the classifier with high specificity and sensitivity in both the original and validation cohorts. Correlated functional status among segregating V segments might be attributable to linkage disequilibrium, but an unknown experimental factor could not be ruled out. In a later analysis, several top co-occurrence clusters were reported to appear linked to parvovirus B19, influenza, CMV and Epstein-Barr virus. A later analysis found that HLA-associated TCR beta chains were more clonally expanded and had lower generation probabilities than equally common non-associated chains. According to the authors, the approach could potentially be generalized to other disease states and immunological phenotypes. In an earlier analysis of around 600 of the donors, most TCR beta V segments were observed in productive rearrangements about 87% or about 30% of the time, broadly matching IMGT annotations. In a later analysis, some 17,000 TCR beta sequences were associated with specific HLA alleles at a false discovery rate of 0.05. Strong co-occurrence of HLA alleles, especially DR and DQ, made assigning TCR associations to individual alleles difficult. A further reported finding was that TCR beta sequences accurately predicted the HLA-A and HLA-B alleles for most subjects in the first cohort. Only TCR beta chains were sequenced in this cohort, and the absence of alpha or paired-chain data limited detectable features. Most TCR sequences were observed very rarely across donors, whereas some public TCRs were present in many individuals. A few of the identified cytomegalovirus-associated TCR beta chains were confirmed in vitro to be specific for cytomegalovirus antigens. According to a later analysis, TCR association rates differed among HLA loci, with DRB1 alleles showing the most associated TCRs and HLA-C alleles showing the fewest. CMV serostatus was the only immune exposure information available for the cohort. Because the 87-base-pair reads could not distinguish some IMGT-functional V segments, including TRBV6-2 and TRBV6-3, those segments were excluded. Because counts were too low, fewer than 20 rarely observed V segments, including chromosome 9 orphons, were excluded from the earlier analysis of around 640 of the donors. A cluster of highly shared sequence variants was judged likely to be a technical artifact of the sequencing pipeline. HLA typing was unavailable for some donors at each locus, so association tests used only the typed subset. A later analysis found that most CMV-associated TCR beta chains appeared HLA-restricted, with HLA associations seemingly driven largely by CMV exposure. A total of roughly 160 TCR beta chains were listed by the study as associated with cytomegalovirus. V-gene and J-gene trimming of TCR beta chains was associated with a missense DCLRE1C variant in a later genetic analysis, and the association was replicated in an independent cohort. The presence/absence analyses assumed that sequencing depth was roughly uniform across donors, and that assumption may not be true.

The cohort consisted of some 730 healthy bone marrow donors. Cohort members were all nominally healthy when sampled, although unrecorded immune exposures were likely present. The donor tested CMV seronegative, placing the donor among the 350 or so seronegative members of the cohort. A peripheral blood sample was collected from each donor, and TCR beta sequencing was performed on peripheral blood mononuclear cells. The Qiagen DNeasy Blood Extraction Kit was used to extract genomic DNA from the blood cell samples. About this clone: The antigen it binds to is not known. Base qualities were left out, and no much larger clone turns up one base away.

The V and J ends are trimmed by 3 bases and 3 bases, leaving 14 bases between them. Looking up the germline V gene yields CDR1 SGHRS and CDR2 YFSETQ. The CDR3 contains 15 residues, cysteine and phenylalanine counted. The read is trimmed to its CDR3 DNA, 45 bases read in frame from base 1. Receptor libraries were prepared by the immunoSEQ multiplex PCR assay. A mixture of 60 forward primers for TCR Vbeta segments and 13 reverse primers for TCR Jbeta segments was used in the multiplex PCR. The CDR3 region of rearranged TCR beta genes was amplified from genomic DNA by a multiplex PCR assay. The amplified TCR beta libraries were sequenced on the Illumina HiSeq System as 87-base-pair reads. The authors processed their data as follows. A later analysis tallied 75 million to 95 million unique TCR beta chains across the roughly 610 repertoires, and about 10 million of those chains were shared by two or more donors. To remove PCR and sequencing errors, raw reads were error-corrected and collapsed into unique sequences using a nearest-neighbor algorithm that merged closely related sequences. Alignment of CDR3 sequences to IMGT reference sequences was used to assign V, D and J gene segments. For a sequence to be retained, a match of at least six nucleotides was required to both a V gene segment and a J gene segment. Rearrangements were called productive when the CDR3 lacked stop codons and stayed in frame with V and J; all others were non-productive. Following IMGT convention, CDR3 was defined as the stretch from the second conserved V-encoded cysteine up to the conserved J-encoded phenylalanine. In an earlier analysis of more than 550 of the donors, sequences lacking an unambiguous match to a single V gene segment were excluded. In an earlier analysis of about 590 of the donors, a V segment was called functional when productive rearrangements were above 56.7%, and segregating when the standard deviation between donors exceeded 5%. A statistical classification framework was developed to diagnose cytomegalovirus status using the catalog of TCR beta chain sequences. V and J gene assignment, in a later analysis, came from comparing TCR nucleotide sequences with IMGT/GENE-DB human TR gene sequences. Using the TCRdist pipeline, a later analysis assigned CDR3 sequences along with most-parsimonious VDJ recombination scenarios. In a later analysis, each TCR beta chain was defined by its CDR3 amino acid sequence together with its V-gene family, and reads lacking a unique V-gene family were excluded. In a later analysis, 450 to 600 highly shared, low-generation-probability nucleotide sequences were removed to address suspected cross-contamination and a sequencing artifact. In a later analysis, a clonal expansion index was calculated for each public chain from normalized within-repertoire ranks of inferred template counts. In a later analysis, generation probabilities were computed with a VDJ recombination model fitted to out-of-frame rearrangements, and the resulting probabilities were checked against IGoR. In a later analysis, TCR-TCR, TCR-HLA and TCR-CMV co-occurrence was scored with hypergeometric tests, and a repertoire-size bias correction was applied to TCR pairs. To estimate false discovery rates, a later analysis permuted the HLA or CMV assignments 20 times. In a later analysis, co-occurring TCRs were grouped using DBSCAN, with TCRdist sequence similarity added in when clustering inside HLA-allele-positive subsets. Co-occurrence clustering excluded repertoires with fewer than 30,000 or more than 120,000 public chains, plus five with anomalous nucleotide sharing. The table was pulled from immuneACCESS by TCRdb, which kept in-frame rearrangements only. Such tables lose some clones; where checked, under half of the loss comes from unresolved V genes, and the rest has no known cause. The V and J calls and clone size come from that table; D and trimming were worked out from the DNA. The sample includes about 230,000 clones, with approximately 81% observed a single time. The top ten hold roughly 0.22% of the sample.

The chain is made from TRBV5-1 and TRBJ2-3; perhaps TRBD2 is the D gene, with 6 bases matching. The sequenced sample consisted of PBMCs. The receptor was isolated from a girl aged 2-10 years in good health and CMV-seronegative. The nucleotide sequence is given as TGCGCCAGCAGCTCCACAGGACTACTTACAGATACGCAGTATTTT. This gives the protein CASSSTGLLTDTQYF.